This TCR beta chain was sequenced in a study of OX40 agonist ivuxolimab in advanced cancers. Produced via immunoSEQ multiplex PCR; TCRdb's table is partial and in-frame only. The repertoire holds about 70,000 clones, with about 85% as singletons. This sequence was found in an adult with an advanced solid tumor such as melanoma, head and neck, liver or kidney cancer. Sequenced material: CD4+ or CD8+ T cells sorted from blood, taken in a trial of the OX40 agonist ivuxolimab.

In nucleotides, the CDR3 is TGTGCCAGCAGCTTACTGGGACCGAACACTGAAGCTTTCTTT. This encodes CASSLLGPNTEAFF. V usage is TRBV7-2 and J usage is TRBJ1-1; a possible D gene is TRBD1 (5 bases). This CDR3 is 14 amino acids long. The germline V gene encodes CDR1 SGHTA and CDR2 FQGNSA. The V and J ends lost 2 bases and 1 base respectively, with 8 bases between them.